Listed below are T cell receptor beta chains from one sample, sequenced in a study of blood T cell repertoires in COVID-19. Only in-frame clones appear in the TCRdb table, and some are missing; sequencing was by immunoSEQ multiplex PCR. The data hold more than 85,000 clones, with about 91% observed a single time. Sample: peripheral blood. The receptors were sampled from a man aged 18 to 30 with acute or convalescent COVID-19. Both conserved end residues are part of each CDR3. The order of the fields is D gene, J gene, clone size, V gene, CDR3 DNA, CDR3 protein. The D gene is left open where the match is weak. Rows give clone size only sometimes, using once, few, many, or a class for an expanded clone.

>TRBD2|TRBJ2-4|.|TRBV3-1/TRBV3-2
TGTGCCAGTGACGTTAGCGGGAGAGAAAACATTCAGTACTTC
CASDVSGRENIQYF
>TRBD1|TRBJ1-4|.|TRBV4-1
TGCGCCAGCAGCCAAGATCAAAGGTACAGGGGGCGAAAACTGTTTTTT
CASSQDQRYRGRKLFF
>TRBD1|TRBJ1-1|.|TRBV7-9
TGTGCCAGCACCGATATTACAGGGGCCACTGAAGCTTTCTTT
CASTDITGATEAFF
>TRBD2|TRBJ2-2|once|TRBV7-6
TGTGCCAGCAGCTTAGTTAATAGCGGGGACTCCGGGGAGCTGTTTTTT
CASSLVNSGDSGELFF
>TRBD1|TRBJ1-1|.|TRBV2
TGTGCCAGCAGTGAAGGTCAACAGGGGGCGAACACTGAAGCTTTCTTT
CASSEGQQGANTEAFF
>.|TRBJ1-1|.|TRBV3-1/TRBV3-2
TGTGCCAGCAGCCAAGAGTGGAGCGCTGAAGCTTTCTTT
CASSQEWSAEAFF
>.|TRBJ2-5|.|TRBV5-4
TGTGCCAGCAGCTTGGGGATTAGCCAGATTAGACAAGAGACCCAGTACTTC
CASSLGISQIRQETQYF
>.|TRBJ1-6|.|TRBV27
TGTGCCAGCAGCCCCCAGGCCTACTATAATTCACCCCTCCACTTT
CASSPQAYYNSPLHF
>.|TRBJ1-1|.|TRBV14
TGTGCCAGCAGCCTCATGAACACTGAAGCTTTCTTT
CASSLMNTEAFF
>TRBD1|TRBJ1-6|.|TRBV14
TGTGCCAGCAGCTTGAGGCACCGGGACAGCAATTCACCCCTCCACTTT
CASSLRHRDSNSPLHF
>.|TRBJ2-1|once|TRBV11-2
TGTGCCAGCAGCTCACAACCTTCGAATGAGCAGTTCTTC
CASSSQPSNEQFF
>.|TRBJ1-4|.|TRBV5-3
TGTGCCAGAAGGGGCTTAGGCAAATCCGGGAACATCCTTAATGAAAAACTGTTTTTT
CARRGLGKSGNILNEKLFF
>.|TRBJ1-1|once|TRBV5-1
TGCGCCAGCCAGACAGAAATGAACACTGAAGCTTTCTTT
CASQTEMNTEAFF
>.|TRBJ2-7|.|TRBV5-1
TGCGCCAGCAGCTTGAGTACGGGAACCTACGAGCAGTACTTC
CASSLSTGTYEQYF
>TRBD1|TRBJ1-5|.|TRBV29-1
TGCAGCGTTGGTGACCCGGGACAGGGAGGAGGCAATCAGCCCCAGCATTTT
CSVGDPGQGGGNQPQHF
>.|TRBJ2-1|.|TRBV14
TGTGCCAGCAGCCCAGGTATGGGTTCCTACAATGAGCAGTTCTTC
CASSPGMGSYNEQFF
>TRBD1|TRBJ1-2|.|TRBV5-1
TGCGCCAGCAGTTCGCCTAAACAGGGGGCGGAGGGCTACACCTTC
CASSSPKQGAEGYTF
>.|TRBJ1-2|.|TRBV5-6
TGTGCCAGCAGCTTCCGAGCGGTGGGGAGGGAGGGCGTTTATGGCTACACCTTC
CASSFRAVGREGVYGYTF
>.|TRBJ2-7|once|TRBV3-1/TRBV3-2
TGTGCCAGCAGTCTTCGAGGCCTCTACGAGCAGTACTTC
CASSLRGLYEQYF
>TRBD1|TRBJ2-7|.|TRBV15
TGTGCCACCAAAAGGGACAGGTCCTCCTACGAGCAGTACTTC
CATKRDRSSYEQYF
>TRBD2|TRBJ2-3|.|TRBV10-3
TGTGCCATCAGTCCCGGACTAGCCACAGATACGCAGTATTTT
CAISPGLATDTQYF
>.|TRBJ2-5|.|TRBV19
TGTGCCAGTAGTTTACACAACGACCAAGAGACCCAGTACTTC
CASSLHNDQETQYF
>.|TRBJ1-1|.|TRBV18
TGTGCCAGCTCATCAGACTTGGCTTTTTCGGAAAGGAGCACTGAAGCTTTCTTT
CASSSDLAFSERSTEAFF
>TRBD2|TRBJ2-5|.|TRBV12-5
TGTGCTAGTGGTTTCCGGACTAGCGGAGCCCGAGGGCAAGAGACCCAGTACTTC
CASGFRTSGARGQETQYF
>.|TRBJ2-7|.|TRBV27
TGTGCCAGCACTAACGCCGACAGTTACGAGCAGTACTTC
CASTNADSYEQYF
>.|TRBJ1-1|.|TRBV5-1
TGCGCCAGCAGCTCGGGTAGGATTATAGAGACTGAAGCTTTCTTT
CASSSGRIIETEAFF
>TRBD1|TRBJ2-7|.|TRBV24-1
TGTGCCACCAGTGATCCACGGGACAGGGAGAACGAGCAGTACTTC
CATSDPRDRENEQYF
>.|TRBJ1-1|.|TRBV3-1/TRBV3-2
TGTGCCAGCAGCCAAGGACAGATACCTGAAGCTTTCTTT
CASSQGQIPEAFF
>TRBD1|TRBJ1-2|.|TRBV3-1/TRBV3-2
TGTGCCAGCAGCCAACAAATCCCTGTGGCAGGGGGCCGTGGCTACACCTTC
CASSQQIPVAGGRGYTF
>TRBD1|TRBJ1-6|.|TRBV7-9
TGTGCCAGCAGCTTATGGGACAGGGATAATTCACCCCTCCACTTT
CASSLWDRDNSPLHF
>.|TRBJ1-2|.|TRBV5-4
TGTGCCAGCAGCCCTTTATTGTGTAATGGCTACACCTTC
CASSPLLCNGYTF
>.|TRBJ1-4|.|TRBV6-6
TGTGCCAGCAGGCCTTATTCGGGAAAACTGTTTTTT
CASRPYSGKLFF
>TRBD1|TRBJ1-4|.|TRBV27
TGTGCCAGCAGTCAGGGGGCCCGCACTAATGAAAAACTGTTTTTT
CASSQGARTNEKLFF
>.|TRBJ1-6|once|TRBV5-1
TGCGCCAGCAGACCGTCGTCCGGGGTTTCACCCCTCCACTTT
CASRPSSGVSPLHF
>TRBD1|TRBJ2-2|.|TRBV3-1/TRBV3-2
TGTGCCAGCAGCGATTCGGACAGGGGAGCCGGGGAGCTGTTTTTT
CASSDSDRGAGELFF
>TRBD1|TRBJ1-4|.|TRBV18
TGTGCCAGCTCTAGGGACAGGGGTGATGAAAAACTGTTTTTT
CASSRDRGDEKLFF
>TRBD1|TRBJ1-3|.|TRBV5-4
TGTGCCAGCAGTCATACCGGGACAGTCGATGGAAACACCATATATTTT
CASSHTGTVDGNTIYF
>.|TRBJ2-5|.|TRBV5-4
TGTGCCAGCAGCCACGGCAGGGGTTACGAGGAGACCCAGTACTTC
CASSHGRGYEETQYF
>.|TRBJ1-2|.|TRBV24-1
TGTGCCACCAGCCCCGGTCCAGGAAACTATGGCTACACCTTC
CATSPGPGNYGYTF
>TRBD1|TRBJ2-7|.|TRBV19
TGTGCCACTAGACACAGGGGGTCTGACTACGAGCAGTACTTC
CATRHRGSDYEQYF
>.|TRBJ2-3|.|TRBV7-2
TGTGCCAGCAGAGCCATTTCTAGCACAGATACGCAGTATTTT
CASRAISSTDTQYF
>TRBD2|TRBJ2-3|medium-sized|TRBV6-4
TGTGCCAGCAGTGAAGTAGCGGGGGGCTCCACAGATACGCAGTATTTT
CASSEVAGGSTDTQYF
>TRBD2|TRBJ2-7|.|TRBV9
TGTGCCAGCAGCGGGACTAGCGGGGACTACGAGCAGTACTTC
CASSGTSGDYEQYF
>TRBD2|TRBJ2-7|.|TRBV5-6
TGTGCCAGCAGCTGGGGACTAGCGGGGGGCCCCCCCTCCTACGAGCAGTACTTC
CASSWGLAGGPPSYEQYF
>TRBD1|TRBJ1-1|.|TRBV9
TGTGCCAGCAGCGGACAGGGACAGGGAGAAACTGAAGCTTTCTTT
CASSGQGQGETEAFF
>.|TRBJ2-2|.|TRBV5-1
TGCGCCAGCAGCATCCTACGACCAGGGCCCGGGGAGCTGTTTTTT
CASSILRPGPGELFF
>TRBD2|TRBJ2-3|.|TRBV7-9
TGTGCCAGCAGCCGGGAGGCGGGGGGGCACACAGATACGCAGTATTTT
CASSREAGGHTDTQYF
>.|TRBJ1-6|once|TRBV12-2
TGTGCAAGTCGCCTAGAGGGAGACAGGGGGATGTGGTATAATTCACCCCTCCACTTT
CASRLEGDRGMWYNSPLHF
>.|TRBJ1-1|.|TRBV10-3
TGTGCCATCAGTGAACAGGAGACTGAAGCTTTCTTT
CAISEQETEAFF
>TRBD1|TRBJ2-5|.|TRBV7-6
TGTGCCAGCAGCTTTGGGACAGGGGAGACCCAGTACTTC
CASSFGTGETQYF
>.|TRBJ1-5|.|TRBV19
TGTGCCAGTAATTTGGCGGTCAATCAGCCCCAGCATTTT
CASNLAVNQPQHF
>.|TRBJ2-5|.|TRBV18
TGTGCCAGCTCACGGGACACGTACCAAGAGACCCAGTACTTC
CASSRDTYQETQYF
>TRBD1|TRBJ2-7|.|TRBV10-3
TGTGCCATCAGTGAGTCGAACAGGGGGAGCTACGAGCAGTACTTC
CAISESNRGSYEQYF
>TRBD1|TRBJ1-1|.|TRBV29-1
TGCAGCGTGGACAGGGAGGAAAGAGCTTTCTTT
CSVDREERAFF
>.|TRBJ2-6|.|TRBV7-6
TGTGCCAGCAGCTTCGAAATTGGGACTTACTCTGGGGCCAACGTCCTGACTTTC
CASSFEIGTYSGANVLTF
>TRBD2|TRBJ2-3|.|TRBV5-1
TGCGCCAGCAGCTTTTCTTCCGGGACTAGCGGGAGGTCAGTTAGCACAGATACGCAGTATTTT
CASSFSSGTSGRSVSTDTQYF
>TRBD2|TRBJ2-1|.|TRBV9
TGTGCCAGCAGTACCGGGACTAGCGGGAGGGAAAATGAGCAGTTCTTC
CASSTGTSGRENEQFF